Shown below are 29 T cell receptor beta chains from a single sample sequenced in a study of siplizumab effects on memory and regulatory T cells. Clones were sequenced by immunoSEQ multiplex PCR, and TCRdb holds only the in-frame ones, with some missing. The sample shows some 100,000 clones, around 95% of them seen only once. Sequencing used Tregs sorted from blood. The receptors were sampled from a human donor in good health.

This rearrangement joins TRBV5-1 to TRBJ2-5, with D unclear. Trimming cost V 4 bases and J 0 bases, with 7 bases left between them. Germline CDR1 and CDR2: SGHRS and YFSETQ. This CDR3 comprises 13 residues. DNA for the CDR3: TGCGCCAGCAGCGATGATCACCAAGAGACCCAGTACTTC. Translation: CASSDDHQETQYF.

The chain joins TRBV5-1 to TRBJ1-2; the D is unclear. Germline V gives CDR1 SGHRS, CDR2 YFSETQ. The CDR3 length is 14 residues. Trimming left V 2 bases short and J 2 bases short, with 10 bases between. This CDR3 is CASSLYHRNYGYTF. In DNA form, the CDR3 reads TGCGCCAGCAGCTTATATCACCGAAACTATGGCTACACCTTC. Based on the CDR3 plus reference TRBV5-1 and TRBJ1-2, the full variable domain is KAGVTQTPRYLIKTRGQQVTLSCSPISGHRSVSWYQQTPGQGLQFLFEYFSETQRNKGNFPGRFSGRQFSNSRSEMNVSTLELGDSALYLCASSLYHRNYGYTFGSGTRLTVV.

The sample holds a few counts of this clone. This rearrangement joins TRBV5-1 to TRBJ2-7, with 7 bases that match TRBD2. J gave up 3 bases and V 2 bases, and 5 bases lay outside the gene matches. CDR1 is SGHRS and CDR2 is YFSETQ in the germline V gene. The CDR3 runs to 14 residues. In nucleotides, the CDR3 is TGCGCCAGCAGCTTTGGCGGGAGTTTCTACGAGCAGTACTTC. The encoded protein is CASSFGGSFYEQYF. Full variable domain (missing parts from reference TRBV5-1 and TRBJ2-7): KAGVTQTPRYLIKTRGQQVTLSCSPISGHRSVSWYQQTPGQGLQFLFEYFSETQRNKGNFPGRFSGRQFSNSRSEMNVSTLELGDSALYLCASSFGGSFYEQYFGPGTRLTVT.

This clone was seen once. The J gene is TRBJ2-7, the V gene TRBV5-1; TRBD1 agrees at 9 bases. CDR1 and CDR2 (germline): SGHRS, YFSETQ. V dropped 0 bases and J dropped 6; count of bases not matched to a gene: 7. This CDR3 contains 15 residues. The CDR3 here is CASSLAGQGYVEQYF. CDR3 DNA: TGCGCCAGCAGCTTGGCGGGACAGGGCTATGTCGAGCAGTACTTC.

The chain combines TRBV5-1 with TRBJ2-3; 9 nucleotides agree with TRBD2. V lost 6 bases and J lost 5; bases outside the gene matches: 7. There are 14 residues in the CDR3. Germline values: CDR1 SGHRS, CDR2 YFSETQ. CDR3 DNA: TGCGCCAGCAAAATAGCGGGGGAGATAGATACGCAGTATTTT. Translated: CASKIAGEIDTQYF.

The chain joins TRBV15 to TRBJ1-4, with a weak D call TRBD1 (6 bases). V was pared by 2 bases and J by 0 bases, with 13 bases between. CDR3 length: 17 amino acids. In germline, CDR1 is LNHNV, CDR2 YYDKDF (reference sequence). The CDR3 DNA follows: TGTGCCACCAGCAGACAGGGGCCACATGCAACTAATGAAAAACTGTTTTTT. Protein: CATSRQGPHATNEKLFF.

The chain combines TRBV6-5 with TRBJ1-2; D unresolved. Trimming left V 4 bases short and J 8 bases short, with 8 bases between. Per germline, CDR1 MNHEY and CDR2 SVGAGI. CDR3 length equals 11 residues. The CDR3 is CASSSLRGYTF. The CDR3 DNA reads TGTGCCAGCAGTTCCCTGAGGGGCTACACCTTC.

This clone was observed a handful of times. The chain employs TRBV5-1 and TRBJ2-7; TRBD1 might be the D (5 bases). Trimming took off 3 bases at V and 6 bases at J, with 19 bases between the two ends. This CDR3 spans 15 amino acids. Germline CDR1 SGHRS, CDR2 YFSETQ. In nucleotides, the CDR3 is TGCGCCAGCAGCTCGCAAGGACAAATATCCCCCGAGCAGTACTTC. Its protein product is CASSSQGQISPEQYF.

This chain uses TRBV27 with TRBJ1-2; 8 bases align to TRBD1. Trimming at V came to 5 bases and at J to 6 bases, leaving 8 bases not matched to a gene. The CDR3 loop spans 14 amino acids. CDR1 and CDR2 from the germline V gene are MNHEY and SMNVEV (reference sequence). CDR3 amino acids: CASSPRRTGHGYTF. The DNA of the CDR3 is TGTGCCAGCAGTCCACGAAGGACAGGGCATGGCTACACCTTC.

The chain employs TRBV28 and TRBJ1-2; a possible D gene is TRBD1 (6 bases). The germline V and J ends were trimmed by 5 bases and 4 bases, with 11 bases remaining between them. The CDR3 has 13 residues. The germline V gene encodes CDR1 MDHEN and CDR2 SYDVKM. The CDR3 region has the DNA TGTGCCAGCAGTGAGCCCAGGGGCTATGGCTACACCTTC. It yields the protein CASSEPRGYGYTF.

This chain connects TRBV14 to TRBJ2-6; 10 bases are shared with TRBD1. The V gene end was trimmed by 3 bases and the J gene end by 1 base; junction bases not matched to a gene: 3. Germline loops: CDR1 SGHDN, CDR2 FVKESK. The CDR3 extends over 17 amino acids. The CDR3 DNA sequence: TGTGCCAGCAGCCAGGACAGGGGGGGATCTGGGGCCAACGTCCTGACTTTC. It yields the protein CASSQDRGGSGANVLTF.

The chain joins TRBV10-3 to TRBJ1-3; 8 bases fit TRBD1. The germline gives CDR1 ENHRY, CDR2 SYGVKD. Losses at the gene ends were 6 bases for V and 4 bases for J; bases not matched to a gene: 5. The length of the CDR3 is 14 residues. The CDR3 sequence: CAIRGTGDGNTIYF. For the CDR3, the DNA is TGTGCCATCAGGGGGACAGGAGACGGAAACACCATATATTTT.

The V and J genes are TRBV18 and TRBJ2-3, with unresolved D. Germline CDR1 is KGHSH and CDR2 is LQKENI. The V end lost 1 base, the J end lost 0 bases, and 14 bases lay between the germline ends. CDR3 length: 17 residues. The CDR3 spells CASSPLQTGPSTDTQYF. Written as DNA, the CDR3 is TGTGCCAGCTCACCACTGCAAACCGGCCCCAGCACAGATACGCAGTATTTT.

This chain joins TRBV19 and TRBJ2-2; D not resolved. Per germline, CDR1 LNHDA and CDR2 SQIVND (reference sequence). Trimming removed 3 bases at V and 3 bases at J, with 11 bases between. CDR3 length: 15 amino acids. DNA of the CDR3: TGTGCCAGTAGTATGGTTACTCACTACACCGGGGAGCTGTTTTTT. Protein product: CASSMVTHYTGELFF.

The gene calls are TRBV28 and TRBJ2-7, with D maybe TRBD2 (6 bases). The germline V gene has CDR1 MDHEN and CDR2 SYDVKM. The CDR3 has 12 residues. Trimming left V 7 bases short and J 3 bases short, with 10 bases between. Written as DNA, the CDR3 is TGTGCCAGCACCGGGGGACGCTACGAGCAGTACTTC. It is translated as CASTGGRYEQYF. The full variable domain, completed using reference TRBV28 and TRBJ2-7, is DVKVTQSSRYLVKRTGEKVFLECVQDMDHENMFWYRQDPGLGLRLIYFSYDVKMKEKGDIPEGYSVSREKKERFSLILESASTNQTSMYLCASTGGRYEQYFGPGTRLTVT.

The chain has TRBV10-3 and TRBJ1-5, with 7 bases aligning to TRBD1. This CDR3 spans 14 amino acids. J gave up 3 bases and V 4 bases, and 3 bases lay outside the gene matches. Germline CDR1 reads ENHRY; CDR2 reads SYGVKD. The CDR3 here is CAISAGGNNQPQHF. The CDR3 DNA follows: TGTGCCATCAGTGCAGGGGGAAACAATCAGCCCCAGCATTTT.

The V gene is TRBV10-1, the J gene TRBJ1-3, with D perhaps TRBD1 (5 bases). Trimming pared 10 bases from V and 0 bases from J, leaving 13 bases between. This CDR3 contains 14 residues. Germline V CDR1 and CDR2: WNHNN, SYGVQD (reference sequence). CDR3 protein: CATDPGGSGNTIYF. In nucleotides, the CDR3 is TGCGCCACCGATCCGGGGGGCTCTGGAAACACCATATATTTT.

This chain links TRBV7-6 with TRBJ2-7; D call uncertain. The CDR3 loop spans 12 amino acids. The germline V gene has CDR1 SGHVS and CDR2 FNYEAQ. Deletions cut 5 bases from V and 3 bases from J, with 8 bases between. The CDR3 loop reads CASSRDNYEQYF. The CDR3 region has the DNA TGTGCCAGCAGCAGAGACAACTACGAGCAGTACTTC.

This sequence joins TRBV4-1 and TRBJ2-2, with TRBD1 matching over 10 bases. Germline CDR1 and CDR2: MGHRA and YSYEKL. Trimming cost V 2 bases and J 2 bases; bases outside gene matches: 8. The CDR3 is made up of 18 amino acids. This CDR3 reads CASSQFRDRGINTGELFF. CDR3 coding DNA: TGCGCCAGCAGCCAATTCCGGGACAGGGGAATAAACACCGGGGAGCTGTTTTTT.

The chain uses TRBV30 and TRBJ1-4, with D tentatively TRBD1 (5 bases). Germline V gives CDR1 GTSNPN, CDR2 SVGIG (reference sequence). This CDR3 comprises 16 residues. V lost 0 bases to trimming and J lost 2 bases, with 13 bases between them. CDR3: CAWSVLTGSTNEKLFF. The CDR3 DNA reads as TGTGCCTGGAGTGTACTAACAGGCAGCACTAATGAAAAACTGTTTTTT.

This clone was counted a single time. V usage is TRBV5-6 and J usage is TRBJ1-5, with 8 bases that match TRBD1. This CDR3 region has 16 residues. V lost 2 bases and J lost 4; bases outside the gene matches: 8. Germline lookup yields CDR1 SGHDT and CDR2 YYEEEE. CDR3 nucleotide sequence: TGTGCCAGCAGCTTTACTGGACAGGGACGAAATCAGCCCCAGCATTTT. Protein: CASSFTGQGRNQPQHF. Full variable domain (remainder filled in from reference TRBV5-6 and TRBJ1-5): DAGVTQSPTHLIKTRGQQVTLRCSPKSGHDTVSWYQQALGQGPQFIFQYYEEEERQRGNFPDRFSGHQFPNYSSELNVNALLLGDSALYLCASSFTGQGRNQPQHFGDGTRLSIL.

The genes are TRBV5-1 and TRBJ2-7; D unresolved. CDR1 and CDR2 (germline): SGHRS, YFSETQ. V was trimmed by 4 bases and J by 0 bases, leaving 11 bases between them. The CDR3 runs to 14 residues. DNA of the CDR3: TGCGCCAGCAGCCTCGACGGGCTCTCCTACGAGCAGTACTTC. It codes for CASSLDGLSYEQYF. Full variable domain (missing parts from reference TRBV5-1 and TRBJ2-7): KAGVTQTPRYLIKTRGQQVTLSCSPISGHRSVSWYQQTPGQGLQFLFEYFSETQRNKGNFPGRFSGRQFSNSRSEMNVSTLELGDSALYLCASSLDGLSYEQYFGPGTRLTVT.

The chain links TRBV7-2 to TRBJ2-3; TRBD2 matches at 8 bases. This CDR3 region has 15 residues. J was trimmed by 7 bases and V by 1 base; bases with no gene match: 7. The germline CDR1 and CDR2 sequences are SGHTA and FQGNSA. CDR3 coding DNA: TGTGCCAGCAGCTTAGACACTAGCGGACTATATACGCAGTATTTT. As protein: CASSLDTSGLYTQYF.

The chain combines TRBV6-6 with TRBJ1-2; D perhaps matches TRBD1 (5 bases). Germline assignment: CDR1 MNHNY and CDR2 SVGAGI (reference sequence). The V end was cut by 4 bases, the J end by 7 bases, with 10 bases between. The CDR3 is 12 residues long. Here the CDR3 reads CASSSGGTGYTF. The CDR3 DNA sequence: TGTGCCAGCAGTTCAGGTGGGACTGGCTACACCTTC.

The chain employs TRBV18 and TRBJ1-1; possibly TRBD1 for D (5 bases). Germline values: CDR1 KGHSH, CDR2 LQKENI. V lost 6 bases and J lost 1, with 9 bases in between. The CDR3 covers 13 residues. The CDR3 sequence: CASSLGQNTEAFF. In nucleotides, the CDR3 is TGTGCCAGCTCCCTCGGACAGAACACTGAAGCTTTCTTT.

This rearrangement joins TRBV28 to TRBJ1-2; D not resolved. The V end lost 7 bases, the J end lost 8 bases, and 14 bases lay between the germline ends. Germline loops: CDR1 MDHEN, CDR2 SYDVKM. CDR3 length equals 12 residues. The CDR3 nucleotides read TGTGCCAGCATTTCTAAACTCCGGGGCTACACCTTC. This gives the protein CASISKLRGYTF.

V and J are TRBV28 and TRBJ2-3; 7 bases are a match to TRBD2. In germline, CDR1 is MDHEN, CDR2 SYDVKM. V lost 3 bases and J lost 1; bases outside the gene matches: 16. This CDR3 has 19 amino acids. CDR3 sequence: CASSFIRLAGARGTDTQYF. The CDR3, as DNA: TGTGCCAGCAGTTTTATTAGGCTGGCGGGAGCCAGGGGCACAGATACGCAGTATTTT.

This chain joins TRBV6-6 and TRBJ1-1, with 8 positions matching TRBD1. The germline V gene encodes CDR1 MNHNY and CDR2 SVGAGI (reference sequence). Germline trimming cut 5 bases from V and 5 bases from J; bases unmatched to any gene: 4. CDR3 length: 13 amino acids. DNA of the CDR3: TGTGCCAGCAGTCAGGACAGGGTGACTGAAGCTTTCTTT. Its translation: CASSQDRVTEAFF.

The chain employs TRBV5-1 and TRBJ2-2; TRBD1 matches 7 bases. The CDR3 loop spans 15 amino acids. The V and J ends lost 1 base and 4 bases, in that order; junction bases with no gene match: 4. The germline V gene has CDR1 SGHRS and CDR2 YFSETQ. The CDR3 region has the DNA TGCGCCAGCAGCTTGAGAGGGACAGTCACCGGGGAGCTGTTTTTT. Its translation: CASSLRGTVTGELFF.